This T cell receptor beta chain derives from a study of blood T cell repertoires in COVID-19. Residents of 24 US areas, aged about 18 to 95 years, made up the participants. In the 2 weeks before study entry, exposed participants met a COVID-19 case, which was PCR-confirmed or clinician-diagnosed. Data came from immunoSEQ multiplex PCR; TCRdb stores just in-frame clones and leaves some out. The sample consists of 270,000 or so clones, around 84% of them appearing once. The clonotype was recovered from a woman aged 45-65 years who had been exposed to COVID-19. The material sequenced was PBMCs or T cells enriched from blood (not recorded which).

The CDR3 DNA follows: TGTGCCAGCAGCTTAAGGGCAGGGAAAAACATTCAGTACTTC. It is translated as CASSLRAGKNIQYF. This chain links TRBV7-8 with TRBJ2-4; D might be TRBD1 (5 bases). CDR1 and CDR2 (germline): SGHVS, FQNEAQ. V was trimmed by 2 bases and J by 4 bases, leaving 9 bases between them. CDR3 length equals 14 residues.